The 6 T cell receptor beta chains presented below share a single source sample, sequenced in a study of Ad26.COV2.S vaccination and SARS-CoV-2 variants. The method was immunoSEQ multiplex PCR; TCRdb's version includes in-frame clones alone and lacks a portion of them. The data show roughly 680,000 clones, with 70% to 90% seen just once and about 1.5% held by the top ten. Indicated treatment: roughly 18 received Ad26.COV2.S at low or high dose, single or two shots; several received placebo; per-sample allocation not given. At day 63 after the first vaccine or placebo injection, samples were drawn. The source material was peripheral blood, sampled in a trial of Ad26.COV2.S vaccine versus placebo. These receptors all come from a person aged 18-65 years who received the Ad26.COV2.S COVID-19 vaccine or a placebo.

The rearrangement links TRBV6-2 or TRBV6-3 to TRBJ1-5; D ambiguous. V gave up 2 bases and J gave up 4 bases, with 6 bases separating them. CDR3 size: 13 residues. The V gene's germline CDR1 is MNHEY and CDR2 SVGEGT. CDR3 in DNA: TGTGCCAGCAGTTACGTAGGGAATCAGCCCCAGCATTTT. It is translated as CASSYVGNQPQHF.

The CDR3 reads CASSTQRQKNTGELFF. The CDR3 region has the DNA TGTGCCAGTAGTACGCAAAGGCAGAAGAACACCGGGGAGCTGTTTTTT. The chain employs TRBV19 and TRBJ2-2; D not certain. V was pared by 4 bases and J by 1 base, with 13 bases between. The CDR3 runs to 16 residues. From germline, CDR1 is LNHDA and CDR2 SQIVND (reference sequence).

CDR3 sequence (DNA): TGCGCCAGCAGCTTGGAAGTTAGCGGGGCACTATACAATGAGCAGTTCTTC. This translates into CASSLEVSGALYNEQFF. V gene TRBV5-1 combines with J gene TRBJ2-1, with TRBD2 matching over 8 bases. The trim removed 0 bases at V and 4 bases at J, leaving 9 bases unmatched. The CDR3 runs to 17 residues. Germline CDR1 SGHRS, CDR2 YFSETQ.

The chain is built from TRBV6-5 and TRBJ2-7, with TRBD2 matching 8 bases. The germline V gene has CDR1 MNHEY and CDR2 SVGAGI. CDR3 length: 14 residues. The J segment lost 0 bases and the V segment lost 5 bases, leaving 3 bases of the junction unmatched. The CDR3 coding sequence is TGTGCCAGCAGTACGGGACTAGGCTCCTACGAGCAGTACTTC. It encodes CASSTGLGSYEQYF.

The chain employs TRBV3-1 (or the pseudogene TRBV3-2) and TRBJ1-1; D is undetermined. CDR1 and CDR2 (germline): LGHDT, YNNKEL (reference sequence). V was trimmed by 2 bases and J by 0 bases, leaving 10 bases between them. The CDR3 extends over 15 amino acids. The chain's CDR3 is CASSQTPIMNTEAFF. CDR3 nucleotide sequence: TGTGCCAGCAGCCAAACCCCAATCATGAACACTGAAGCTTTCTTT.

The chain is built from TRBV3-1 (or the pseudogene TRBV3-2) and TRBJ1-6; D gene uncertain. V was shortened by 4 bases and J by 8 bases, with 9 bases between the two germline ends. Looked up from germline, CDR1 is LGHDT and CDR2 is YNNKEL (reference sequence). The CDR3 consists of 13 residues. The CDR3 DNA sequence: TGTGCCAGCAGCCGAGGCGGCTATTCACCCCTCCACTTT. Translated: CASSRGGYSPLHF.